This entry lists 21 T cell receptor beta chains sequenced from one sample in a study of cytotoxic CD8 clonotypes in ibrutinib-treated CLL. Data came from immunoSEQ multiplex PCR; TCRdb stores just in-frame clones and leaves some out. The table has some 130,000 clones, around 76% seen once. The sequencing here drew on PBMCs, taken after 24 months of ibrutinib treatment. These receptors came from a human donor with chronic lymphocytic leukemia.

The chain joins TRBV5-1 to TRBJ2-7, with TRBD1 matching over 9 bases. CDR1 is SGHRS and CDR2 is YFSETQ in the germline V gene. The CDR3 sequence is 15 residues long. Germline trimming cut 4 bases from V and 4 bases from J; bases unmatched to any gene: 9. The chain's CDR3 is CASSRLTGGQYEQYF. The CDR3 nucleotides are TGCGCCAGCAGCCGCCTCACAGGGGGCCAATACGAGCAGTACTTC.

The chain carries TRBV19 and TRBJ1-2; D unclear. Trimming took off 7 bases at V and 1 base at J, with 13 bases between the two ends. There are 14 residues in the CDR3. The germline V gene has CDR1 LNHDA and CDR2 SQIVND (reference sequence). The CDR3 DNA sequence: TGTGCCAGTACTCGGGCCGGGGATAACTATGGCTACACCTTC. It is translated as CASTRAGDNYGYTF. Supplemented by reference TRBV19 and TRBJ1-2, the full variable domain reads DGGITQSPKYLFRKEGQNVTLSCEQNLNHDAMYWYRQDPGQGLRLIYYSQIVNDFQKGDIAEGYSVSREKKESFPLTVTSAQKNPTAFYLCASTRAGDNYGYTFGSGTRLTVV.

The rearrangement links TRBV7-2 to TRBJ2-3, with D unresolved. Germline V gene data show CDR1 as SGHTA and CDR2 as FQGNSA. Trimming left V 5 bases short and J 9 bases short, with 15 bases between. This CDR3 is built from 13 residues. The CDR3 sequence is CASSHPGHGTQYF. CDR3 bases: TGTGCCAGCAGCCACCCCGGGCATGGGACGCAGTATTTT.

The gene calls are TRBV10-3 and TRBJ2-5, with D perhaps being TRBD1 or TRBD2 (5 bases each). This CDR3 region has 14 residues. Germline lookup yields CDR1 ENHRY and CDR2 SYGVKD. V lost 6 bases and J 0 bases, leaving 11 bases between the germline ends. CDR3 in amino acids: CAIRGRADQETQYF. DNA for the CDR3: TGTGCCATCAGGGGGCGGGCGGACCAAGAGACCCAGTACTTC.

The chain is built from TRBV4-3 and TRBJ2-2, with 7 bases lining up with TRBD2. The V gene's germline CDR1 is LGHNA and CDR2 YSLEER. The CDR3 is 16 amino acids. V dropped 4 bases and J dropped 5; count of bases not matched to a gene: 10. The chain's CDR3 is CASSRLAGEQTGELFF. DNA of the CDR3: TGCGCCAGCAGCCGGCTGGCGGGAGAACAGACCGGGGAGCTGTTTTTT.

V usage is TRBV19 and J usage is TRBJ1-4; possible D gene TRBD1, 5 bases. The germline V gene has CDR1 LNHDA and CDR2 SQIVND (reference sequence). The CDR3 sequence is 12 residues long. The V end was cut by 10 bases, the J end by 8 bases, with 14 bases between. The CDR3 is CATQGPAEKLFF. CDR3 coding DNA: TGTGCCACCCAGGGCCCGGCGGAAAAACTGTTTTTT.

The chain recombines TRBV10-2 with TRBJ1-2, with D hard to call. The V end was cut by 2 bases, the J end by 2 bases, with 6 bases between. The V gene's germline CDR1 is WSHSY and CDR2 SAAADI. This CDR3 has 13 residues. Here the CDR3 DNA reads TGCGCCAGCAGTGAGAGGGAAAACTATGGCTACACCTTC. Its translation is CASSERENYGYTF.

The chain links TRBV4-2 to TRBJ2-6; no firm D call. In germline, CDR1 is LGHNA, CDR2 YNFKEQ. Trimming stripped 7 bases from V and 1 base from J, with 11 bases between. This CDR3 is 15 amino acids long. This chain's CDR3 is CASNPQSSGANVLTF. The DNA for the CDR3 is TGTGCCAGCAACCCACAGTCTTCTGGGGCCAACGTCCTGACTTTC.

In DNA form, the CDR3 reads TGCAGCGTTGAAGAGGGGGGGCCCCCAGATACGCAGTATTTT. This gives the protein CSVEEGGPPDTQYF. J is TRBJ2-3 and V is TRBV29-1, with D perhaps matching TRBD2 (7 bases). The CDR3 totals 14 residues. V lost 0 bases and J lost 4, with 11 bases in between. In germline, CDR1 is SQVTM, CDR2 ANQGSEA.

CDR3 loop: CASSLRGRTDTQYF. As DNA, the CDR3 is TGTGCCAGCAGCCTCCGGGGACGCACAGATACGCAGTATTTT. The V and J genes are TRBV13 and TRBJ2-3; D assignment may be TRBD1 or TRBD2 (5 bases each). CDR1 and CDR2 from the germline V gene are PRHDT and FYEKMQ (reference sequence). This CDR3 comprises 14 residues. V lost 5 bases, J lost 1 base, and 10 bases lay in between.

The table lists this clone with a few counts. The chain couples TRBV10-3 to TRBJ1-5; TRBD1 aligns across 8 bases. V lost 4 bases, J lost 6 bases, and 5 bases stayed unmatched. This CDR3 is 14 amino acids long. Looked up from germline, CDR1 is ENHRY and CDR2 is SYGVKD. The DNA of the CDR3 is TGTGCCATCAGTGGTGTGACAGGGGCTCAGCCCCAGCATTTT. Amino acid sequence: CAISGVTGAQPQHF.

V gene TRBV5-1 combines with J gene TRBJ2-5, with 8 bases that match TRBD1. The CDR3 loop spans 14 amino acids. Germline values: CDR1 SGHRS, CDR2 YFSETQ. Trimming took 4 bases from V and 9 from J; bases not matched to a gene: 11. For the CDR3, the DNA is TGCGCCAGCAGCCCCGGGACAGGCAAACAGGCCCAGTACTTC. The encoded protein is CASSPGTGKQAQYF. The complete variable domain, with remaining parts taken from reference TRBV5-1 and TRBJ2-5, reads KAGVTQTPRYLIKTRGQQVTLSCSPISGHRSVSWYQQTPGQGLQFLFEYFSETQRNKGNFPGRFSGRQFSNSRSEMNVSTLELGDSALYLCASSPGTGKQAQYFGPGTRLLVL.

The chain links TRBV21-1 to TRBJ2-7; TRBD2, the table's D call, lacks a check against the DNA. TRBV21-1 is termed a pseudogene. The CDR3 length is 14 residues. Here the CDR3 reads CASSLPREEYEQYF. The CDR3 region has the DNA TGTGCCAGCAGCTTACCCAGGGAGGAATACGAGCAGTACTTC.

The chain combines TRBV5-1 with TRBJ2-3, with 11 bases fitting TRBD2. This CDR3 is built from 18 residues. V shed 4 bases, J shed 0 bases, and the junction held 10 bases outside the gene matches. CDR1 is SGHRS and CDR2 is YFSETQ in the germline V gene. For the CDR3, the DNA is TGCGCCAGCAGCGACCTAGCGGGAGGCGGTCCTAGCACAGATACGCAGTATTTT. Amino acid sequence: CASSDLAGGGPSTDTQYF.

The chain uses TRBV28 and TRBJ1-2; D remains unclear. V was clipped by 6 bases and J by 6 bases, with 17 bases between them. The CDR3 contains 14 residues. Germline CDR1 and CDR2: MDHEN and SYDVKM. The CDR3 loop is CASSLLLDWDGYTF. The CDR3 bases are TGTGCCAGCAGCCTGCTCCTCGACTGGGATGGCTACACCTTC.

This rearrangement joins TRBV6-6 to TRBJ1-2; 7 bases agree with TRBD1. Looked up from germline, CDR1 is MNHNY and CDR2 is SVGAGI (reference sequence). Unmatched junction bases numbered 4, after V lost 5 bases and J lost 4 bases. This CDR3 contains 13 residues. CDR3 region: CASSKQGPYGYTF. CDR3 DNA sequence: TGTGCCAGCAGTAAACAGGGGCCCTATGGCTACACCTTC.

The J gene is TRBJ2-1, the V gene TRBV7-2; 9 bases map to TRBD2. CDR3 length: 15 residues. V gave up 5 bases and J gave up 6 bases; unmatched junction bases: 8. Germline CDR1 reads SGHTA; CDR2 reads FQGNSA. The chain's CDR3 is CASSPPGGRGNEQFF. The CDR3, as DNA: TGTGCCAGCAGCCCCCCAGGCGGGAGGGGCAATGAGCAGTTCTTC. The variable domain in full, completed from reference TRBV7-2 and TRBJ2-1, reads GAGVSQSPSNKVTEKGKDVELRCDPISGHTALYWYRQSLGQGLEFLIYFQGNSAPDKSGLPSDRFSAERTGGSVSTLTIQRTQQEDSAVYLCASSPPGGRGNEQFFGPGTRLTVL.

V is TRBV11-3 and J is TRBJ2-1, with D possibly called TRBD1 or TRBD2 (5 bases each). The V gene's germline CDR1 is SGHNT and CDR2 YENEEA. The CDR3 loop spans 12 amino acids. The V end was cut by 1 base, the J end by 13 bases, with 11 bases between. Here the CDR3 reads CASSLGPGPQFF. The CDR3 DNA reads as TGTGCCAGCAGCTTAGGGCCGGGACCCCAGTTCTTC.

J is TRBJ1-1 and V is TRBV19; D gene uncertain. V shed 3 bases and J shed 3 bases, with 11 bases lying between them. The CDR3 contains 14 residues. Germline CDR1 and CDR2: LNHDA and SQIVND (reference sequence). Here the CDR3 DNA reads TGTGCCAGTAGTATGGTGTTTGCGGACACTGAAGCTTTCTTT. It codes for CASSMVFADTEAFF.

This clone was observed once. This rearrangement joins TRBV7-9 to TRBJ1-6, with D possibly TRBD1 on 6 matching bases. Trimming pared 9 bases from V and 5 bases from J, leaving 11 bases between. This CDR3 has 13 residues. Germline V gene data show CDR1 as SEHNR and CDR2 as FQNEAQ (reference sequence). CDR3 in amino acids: CARYRVHNSPLHF. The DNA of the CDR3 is TGTGCCAGATACAGGGTCCATAATTCACCCCTCCACTTT.

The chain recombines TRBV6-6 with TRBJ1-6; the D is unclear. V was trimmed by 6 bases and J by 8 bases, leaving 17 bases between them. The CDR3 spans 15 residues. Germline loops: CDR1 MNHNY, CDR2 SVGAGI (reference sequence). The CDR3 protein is CASSKIGGPDSPLHF. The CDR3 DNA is TGTGCCAGCAGCAAAATTGGAGGGCCAGATTCACCCCTCCACTTT.